The 21 T cell receptor beta chains reported below all come from one sample, sequenced in a study of cytomegalovirus exposure and HLA in healthy donors. Amplification used 60 Vbeta primers and 13 Jbeta primers. Repertoires were generated with immunoSEQ multiplex PCR, while TCRdb's copy carries only in-frame clones and drops some. The data hold about 110,000 clones, with 71% observed a single time. The sequencing sample was made of PBMCs. The receptor set was obtained from a female donor in good health and CMV-seronegative.

This clone was observed a few times. This sequence joins TRBV7-3 and TRBJ2-6, with TRBD1 matching 8 bases. CDR1 is SGHTA and CDR2 is FQGTGA in the germline V gene. This CDR3 is 19 amino acids long. Trimming took 5 bases from V and 2 from J; bases not matched to a gene: 14. CDR3 sequence reads: CASSPRPVSQGAGANVLTF. Here the CDR3 DNA reads TGTGCCAGCAGCCCTCGCCCCGTTTCACAGGGGGCTGGGGCCAACGTCCTGACTTTC. Using reference TRBV7-3 and TRBJ2-6 for the parts outside the CDR3, the full variable domain is GAGVSQTPSNKVTEKGKYVELRCDPISGHTALYWYRQSLGQGPEFLIYFQGTGAADDSGLPNDRFFAVRPEGSVSTLKIQRTERGDSAVYLCASSPRPVSQGAGANVLTFGAGSRLTVL.

The chain joins TRBV28 to TRBJ2-3, with TRBD2 matching over 12 bases. CDR3 length: 15 amino acids. CDR1 is MDHEN and CDR2 is SYDVKM in the germline V gene. The V and J ends lost 6 bases and 6 bases, in that order; junction bases with no gene match: 7. This CDR3 reads CASSRLAGASDTQYF. CDR3 coding DNA: TGTGCCAGCAGCCGACTAGCGGGAGCTAGTGATACGCAGTATTTT. The full variable domain, its missing parts supplied by reference TRBV28 and TRBJ2-3, is DVKVTQSSRYLVKRTGEKVFLECVQDMDHENMFWYRQDPGLGLRLIYFSYDVKMKEKGDIPEGYSVSREKKERFSLILESASTNQTSMYLCASSRLAGASDTQYFGPGTRLTVL.

The chain has TRBV5-8 and TRBJ1-2; a weak D match, TRBD1 (6 bases). The CDR3 is 13 residues long. Germline-derived CDR1 and CDR2 are SGHTS and YDEGEE. V lost 7 bases and J lost 4, with 14 bases in between. The CDR3 reads CASGGGLVYGYTF. The CDR3 DNA reads TGTGCCAGCGGGGGGGGGCTAGTCTATGGCTACACCTTC.

This chain connects TRBV11-3 to TRBJ2-5; D is uncertain. Germline CDR1 reads SGHNT; CDR2 reads YENEEA. V lost 1 base and J 0 bases, leaving 6 bases between the germline ends. The CDR3 is made up of 14 amino acids. The CDR3 bases are TGTGCCAGCAGCTTAGTTTCCAACCAAGAGACCCAGTACTTC. It codes for CASSLVSNQETQYF.

The V call is TRBV4-2, the J call TRBJ2-5; maybe TRBD2 (6 bases). The germline V and J ends were trimmed by 0 bases and 4 bases, with 18 bases remaining between them. CDR3 length equals 17 residues. The germline V gene has CDR1 LGHNA and CDR2 YNFKEQ. The CDR3 protein is CASSQDLTGEEGETQYF. The CDR3 DNA follows: TGTGCCAGCAGCCAAGATCTTACGGGAGAAGAGGGAGAGACCCAGTACTTC.

This clone was counted only a few times. The chain employs TRBV7-8 and TRBJ2-7; possibly TRBD2 for D (6 bases). Trimming left V 5 bases short and J 3 bases short, with 20 bases between. Germline lookup yields CDR1 SGHVS and CDR2 FQNEAQ. The CDR3 is 16 residues long. The CDR3 here is CASSPHRRRGDYEQYF. The CDR3 region has the DNA TGTGCCAGCAGCCCCCACCGGAGGCGCGGGGACTACGAGCAGTACTTC.

V and J are TRBV5-1 and TRBJ2-3, with 7 bases identical to TRBD2. The J segment lost 4 bases and the V segment lost 9 bases, leaving 14 bases of the junction unmatched. Per germline, CDR1 SGHRS and CDR2 YFSETQ. The CDR3 loop spans 15 amino acids. The CDR3 region is CATSSLGGVPDTQYF. DNA for the CDR3: TGCGCCACGTCTTCTTTGGGGGGGGTCCCAGATACGCAGTATTTT.

This clone showed up just a few times. The chain couples TRBV29-1 to TRBJ2-1, with D perhaps TRBD2 (6 bases). Trimming left V 6 bases short and J 0 bases short, with 15 bases between. The germline V gene has CDR1 SQVTM and CDR2 ANQGSEA. The CDR3 is 15 residues long. The CDR3 nucleotides read TGCAGCGTCGACAAGCGGGTGAGCTCCTACAATGAGCAGTTCTTC. Its translation is CSVDKRVSSYNEQFF.

This clone was counted a single time. The CDR3 protein is CASTRTGAGNTIYF. DNA for the CDR3: TGTGCCAGCACTCGGACAGGGGCTGGAAACACCATATATTTT. The V call is TRBV9, the J call TRBJ1-3; 9 nucleotides match TRBD1. CDR1 is SGDLS, CDR2 YYNGEE, per germline. Trimming removed 6 bases from V and 2 bases from J; junction bases left unmatched: 3. The length of the CDR3 is 14 residues.

The chain has TRBV25-1 and TRBJ1-2; D gene uncertain. Germline V gives CDR1 MGHDK, CDR2 SYGVNS. This CDR3 is 14 amino acids long. V was cut by 6 bases and J by 3 bases, with 14 bases left in between. This CDR3 is CASRASGLDYGYTF. In DNA, the CDR3 is TGTGCCAGCAGGGCCTCGGGGTTGGACTATGGCTACACCTTC.

The chain is built from TRBV28 and TRBJ2-3; D remains unclear. The ends were cut back, 11 bases at V and 3 bases at J, with 6 bases in the middle. Germline loops: CDR1 MDHEN, CDR2 SYDVKM. The CDR3 covers 10 residues. CDR3 sequence (DNA): TGTGCCTCCAGTACAGATACGCAGTATTTT. Translation: CASSTDTQYF.

By sample fraction, this clone is medium-sized. V is TRBV18 and J is TRBJ2-7; 9 positions match TRBD1. Germline V gives CDR1 KGHSH, CDR2 LQKENI. With V trimmed by 6 bases and J by 4 bases, 10 bases remained unmatched. The CDR3 runs to 15 residues. The CDR3 nucleotides read TGTGCCAGCTCGGCGGGGACAGGGAGCCGGTACGAGCAGTACTTC. It yields the protein CASSAGTGSRYEQYF.

This clone appeared a single time. The CDR3 sequence: CACSPGEQYF. The DNA of the CDR3 is TGTGCCTGTTCTCCCGGCGAGCAGTACTTC. The V gene is TRBV30, the J gene TRBJ2-7, with D unclear. The germline V gene encodes CDR1 GTSNPN and CDR2 SVGIG (reference sequence). The CDR3 is 10 amino acids. The ends were cut back, 6 bases at V and 6 bases at J, with 9 bases in the middle.

V is TRBV4-3 and J is TRBJ2-7, with a weak D call TRBD1 (5 bases). Germline CDR1 LGHNA, CDR2 YSLEER. With 0 bases removed from V and 2 bases from J, the gap between germline ends came to 8 bases. There are 14 residues in the CDR3. CDR3 sequence: CASSQDQGTYEQYF. For the CDR3, the DNA is TGCGCCAGCAGCCAAGATCAGGGAACCTACGAGCAGTACTTC.

The V call is TRBV28, the J call TRBJ1-3, with D perhaps matching TRBD1 (6 bases). Germline V gene lookup returns CDR1 MDHEN and CDR2 SYDVKM. The V end lost 2 bases, the J end lost 0 bases, and 20 bases lay between the germline ends. CDR3 length equals 19 residues. The chain's CDR3 is CASSLGPGQNKISGNTIYF. Written as DNA, the CDR3 is TGTGCCAGCAGTTTAGGCCCCGGACAGAACAAGATCTCTGGAAACACCATATATTTT.

The DNA for the CDR3 is TGTGCCACCAGCGTTTATAGGGGGACCCAGTACTTC. Its protein product is CATSVYRGTQYF. This chain connects TRBV15 to TRBJ2-5; a weak D match, TRBD1 (5 bases). This CDR3 spans 12 amino acids. CDR1 LNHNV and CDR2 YYDKDF come from the germline V gene (reference sequence). V was clipped by 5 bases and J by 7 bases, with 11 bases between them.

V and J are TRBV29-1 and TRBJ2-2; 11 bases are a match to TRBD1. The germline V gene has CDR1 SQVTM and CDR2 ANQGSEA. This CDR3 region has 15 residues. V shed 5 bases, J shed 4 bases, and the junction held 6 bases outside the gene matches. CDR3 amino acids: CSVTGTGGITGELFF. DNA of the CDR3: TGCAGCGTTACTGGGACAGGGGGTATCACCGGGGAGCTGTTTTTT.

This sequence joins TRBV28 and TRBJ1-5, with TRBD1 matching over 7 bases. Trimming took 3 bases from V and 3 from J; bases not matched to a gene: 5. This CDR3 has 15 amino acids. CDR1 is MDHEN, CDR2 SYDVKM, per germline. The CDR3 DNA follows: TGTGCCAGCAGTTTCAGGGGGGTCCCCAATCAGCCCCAGCATTTT. Translated: CASSFRGVPNQPQHF.

The genes are TRBV2 and TRBJ1-4; the D gene is possibly TRBD1 (6 bases). CDR3 length equals 15 residues. From germline, CDR1 is SNHLY and CDR2 FYNNEI. V gave up 6 bases and J gave up 0 bases, with 11 bases separating them. CDR3 region: CASRAYRATNEKLFF. In nucleotides, the CDR3 is TGTGCCAGCAGAGCCTACAGGGCAACTAATGAAAAACTGTTTTTT.

The chain links TRBV21-1 to TRBJ2-5; the table's TRBD1 call for D was not verified on the DNA. TRBV21-1 is noted as a pseudogene. The CDR3 sequence is 17 residues long. CDR3 sequence: CASSKDPGQGPQETQYF. The CDR3 DNA reads as TGTGCCAGCAGCAAGGATCCGGGACAGGGGCCCCAAGAGACCCAGTACTTC.

The chain employs TRBV5-1 and TRBJ2-1, with TRBD1 as a possible D gene (6 bases). Trimming shortened V by 3 bases and J by 8 bases, and 15 bases separated the two germline ends. The germline CDR1 and CDR2 sequences are SGHRS and YFSETQ. The CDR3 runs 14 residues. CDR3: CASSSQGYFDEQFF. DNA for the CDR3: TGCGCCAGCAGCTCACAGGGCTACTTTGATGAGCAGTTCTTC.